The source of this T cell receptor beta chain is a study of early T cells in non-severe SARS-CoV-2 infection. MiXCR, run by TCRdb on the 5' RACE reads, gives a single entry per CDR3 protein. The profile shows roughly 83,000 distinct CDR3 sequences, about 10% of them singletons. The sequencing here drew on whole blood, taken at baseline. The sequence was obtained from an adult who was a healthcare worker with PCR-confirmed SARS-CoV-2 infection or an uninfected control (not recorded which).

The CDR3 DNA follows: TGTGCCAGCAGCTTAATAGGGGACAGGGGCGGAGGAGATGAGCAGTTCTTC. Protein product: CASSLIGDRGGGDEQFF. The rearrangement joins TRBV7-3 to TRBJ2-1, with TRBD1 identical over 10 bases. Germline CDR1 is SGHTA and CDR2 is FQGTGA. The CDR3 sequence is 17 residues long. V lost 1 base, J lost 8 bases, and 11 bases stayed unmatched.